This TCR beta chain is from a study of identical twins. V was trimmed by 0 bases and J by 4 bases, leaving 7 bases between them. The CDR3 is 14 amino acids. From germline, CDR1 is MNHEY and CDR2 SMNVEV (reference sequence). One entry per CDR3 protein results from TCRdb running MiXCR on the 5' RACE reads. The sample includes 200,000 to 250,000 distinct CDR3 sequences, 6.5% to 8.5% of them seen just once. Many counts were recorded for this clonotype. The antigen remains undetermined. Overall study findings and caveats: There was an excess of low generation probability in the out-of-frame alpha sequences that twins shared.

The data were also submitted as part of a second study, on yellow fever vaccine responses in identical twins.

The rearrangement joins TRBV27 to TRBJ1-5; perhaps TRBD1 as D (6 bases). The receptor comes from a woman aged 18-29 years in good health. Sequenced sample: memory (CD45RO+) T cells sorted from blood. Here the CDR3 reads CASSLSQGNQPQHF. The DNA of the CDR3 is TGTGCCAGCAGTTTATCACAGGGAAATCAGCCCCAGCATTTT.